This TCR beta chain was obtained from a study of T cells after yellow fever vaccination. The CDR3 spans 17 residues. J gave up 5 bases and V 2 bases, and 12 bases lay outside the gene matches. In germline, CDR1 is KGHSH, CDR2 LQKENI. TCRdb re-called the 5' RACE reads through MiXCR, storing one row per CDR3 protein. The sample comprises hundreds of thousands of distinct CDR3 sequences, around 12% of which are singletons, and around 14% rests with the top ten. Source: PBMCs, taken on the day of the yellow fever booster vaccination. The receptor was derived from a man aged 25 to 45 who received the YFV17D yellow fever vaccine. The chain has TRBV18 and TRBJ2-5; 9 nucleotides align to TRBD1. This chain's CDR3 is CASSPRGTGGLTETQYF. The CDR3 bases are TGTGCCAGCTCACCAAGGGGAACAGGGGGCTTGACGGAGACCCAGTACTTC.